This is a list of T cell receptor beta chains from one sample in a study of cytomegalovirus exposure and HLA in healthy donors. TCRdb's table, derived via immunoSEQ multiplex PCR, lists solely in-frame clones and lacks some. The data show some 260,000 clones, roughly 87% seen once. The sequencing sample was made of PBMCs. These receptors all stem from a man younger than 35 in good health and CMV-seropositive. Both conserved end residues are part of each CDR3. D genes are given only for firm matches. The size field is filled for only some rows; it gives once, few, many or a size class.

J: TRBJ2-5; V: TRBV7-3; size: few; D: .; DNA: TGTGCCAGCAGCCGGGGCCCCCAAGAGACCCAGTACTTC; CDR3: CASSRGPQETQYF
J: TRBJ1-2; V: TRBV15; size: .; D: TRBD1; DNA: TGTGCCACCAGACTCGGGACAGATAATAACTATGGCTACACCTTC; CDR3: CATRLGTDNNYGYTF
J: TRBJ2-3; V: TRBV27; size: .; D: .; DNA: TGTGCCAGCAGTTGGGGGGACTTCCGCACAGATACGCAGTATTTT; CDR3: CASSWGDFRTDTQYF
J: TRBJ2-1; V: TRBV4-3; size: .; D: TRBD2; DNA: TGCGCCAGCGGACTAGCGGGAGACGCTGAGCAGTTCTTC; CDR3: CASGLAGDAEQFF
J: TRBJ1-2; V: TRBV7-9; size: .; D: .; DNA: TGTGCCAGCAGCTTAGTTGCAGGGTATGGCTACACCTTC; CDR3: CASSLVAGYGYTF
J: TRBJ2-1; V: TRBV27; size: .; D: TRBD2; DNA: TGTGCCAGCGGACTAGCGGGAGGGGAGCAGTTCTTC; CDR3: CASGLAGGEQFF
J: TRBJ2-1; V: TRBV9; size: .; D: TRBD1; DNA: TGTGCCAGCAGCGGGGACAGGGTGAATGATGAGCAGTTCTTC; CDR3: CASSGDRVNDEQFF
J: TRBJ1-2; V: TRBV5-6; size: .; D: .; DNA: TGTGCCAGCAGCTTGAGGCTCTGGTATGGCTACACCTTC; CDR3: CASSLRLWYGYTF
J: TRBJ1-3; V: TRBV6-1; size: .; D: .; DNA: TGTGCCAGCAGTGAACGTGGACCTACTTCAACCTCTGGAAACACCATATATTTT; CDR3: CASSERGPTSTSGNTIYF
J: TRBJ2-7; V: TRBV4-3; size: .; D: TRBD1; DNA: TGCGCCAGCAGCCAAGGGACAGGCCACTACGAGCAGTACTTC; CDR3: CASSQGTGHYEQYF
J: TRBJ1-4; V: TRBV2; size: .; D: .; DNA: TGTGCCAGCAGCCAGGGTTCTATCGAAAAACTGTTTTTT; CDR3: CASSQGSIEKLFF
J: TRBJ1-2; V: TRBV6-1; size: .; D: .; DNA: TGTGCCAGCAGGGAGTATGGCTACACCTTC; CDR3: CASREYGYTF
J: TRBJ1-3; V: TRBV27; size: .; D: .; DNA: TGTGCCAGCACGGGGCCTGGAAACACCATATATTTT; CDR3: CASTGPGNTIYF
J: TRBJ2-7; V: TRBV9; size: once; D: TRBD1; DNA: TGTGCCAGCAGCGATGGACAGGGGGGACCCTACGAGCAGTACTTC; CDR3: CASSDGQGGPYEQYF
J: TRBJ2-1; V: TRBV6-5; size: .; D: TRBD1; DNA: TGTGCCAGCCTTGCCGGGACAGGGGGCCTTGAGCAGTTCTTC; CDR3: CASLAGTGGLEQFF
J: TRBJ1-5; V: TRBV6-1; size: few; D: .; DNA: TGTGCCAGTTACGAGTGGAGCAATCAGCCCCAGCATTTT; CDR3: CASYEWSNQPQHF
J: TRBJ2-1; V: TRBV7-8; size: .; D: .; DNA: TGTGCCAGCAGCTTAGTGCCCTCTCGCGGGAAGAACAATGAGCAGTTCTTC; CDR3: CASSLVPSRGKNNEQFF
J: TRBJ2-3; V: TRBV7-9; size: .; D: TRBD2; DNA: TGTGCCAGCACCCCCACCAGCGGGGACACAGATACGCAGTATTTT; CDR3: CASTPTSGDTDTQYF
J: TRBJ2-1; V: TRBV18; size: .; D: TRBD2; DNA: TGTGCCAGCTCACCGAGACTAGCGGGAGGCTACAATGAGCAGTTCTTC; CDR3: CASSPRLAGGYNEQFF
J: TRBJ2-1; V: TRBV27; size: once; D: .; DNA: TGTGCCAGCAGGAGGGCAGGACTTAACAATGAGCAGTTCTTC; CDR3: CASRRAGLNNEQFF